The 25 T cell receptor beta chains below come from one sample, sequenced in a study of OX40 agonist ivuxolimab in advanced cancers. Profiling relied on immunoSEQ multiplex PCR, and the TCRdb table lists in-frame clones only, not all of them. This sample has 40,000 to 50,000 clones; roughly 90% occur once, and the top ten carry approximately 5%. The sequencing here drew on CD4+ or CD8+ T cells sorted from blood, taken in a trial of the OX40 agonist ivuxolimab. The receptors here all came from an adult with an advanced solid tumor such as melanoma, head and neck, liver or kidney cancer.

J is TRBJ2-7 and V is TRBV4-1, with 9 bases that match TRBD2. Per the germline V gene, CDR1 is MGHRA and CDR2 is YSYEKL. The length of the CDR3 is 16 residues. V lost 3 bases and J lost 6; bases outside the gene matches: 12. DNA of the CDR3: TGCGCCAGCAGCCAGTCGGTGGGAGATAGCGGGAGCGAGCAGTACTTC. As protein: CASSQSVGDSGSEQYF.

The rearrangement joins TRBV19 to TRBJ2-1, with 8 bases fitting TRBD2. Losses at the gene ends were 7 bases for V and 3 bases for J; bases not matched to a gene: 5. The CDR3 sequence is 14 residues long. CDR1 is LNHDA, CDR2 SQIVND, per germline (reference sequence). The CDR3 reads CASKIAGIYNEQFF. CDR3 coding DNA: TGTGCCAGTAAGATAGCGGGGATCTACAATGAGCAGTTCTTC.

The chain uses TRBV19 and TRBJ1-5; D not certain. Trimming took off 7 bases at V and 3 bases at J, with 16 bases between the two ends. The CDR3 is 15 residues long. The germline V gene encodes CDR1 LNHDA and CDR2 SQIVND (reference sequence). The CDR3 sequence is CASTQDTLFNQPQHF. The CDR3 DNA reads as TGTGCCAGTACCCAAGATACCCTTTTCAATCAGCCCCAGCATTTT. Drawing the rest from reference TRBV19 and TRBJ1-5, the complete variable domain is DGGITQSPKYLFRKEGQNVTLSCEQNLNHDAMYWYRQDPGQGLRLIYYSQIVNDFQKGDIAEGYSVSREKKESFPLTVTSAQKNPTAFYLCASTQDTLFNQPQHFGDGTRLSIL.

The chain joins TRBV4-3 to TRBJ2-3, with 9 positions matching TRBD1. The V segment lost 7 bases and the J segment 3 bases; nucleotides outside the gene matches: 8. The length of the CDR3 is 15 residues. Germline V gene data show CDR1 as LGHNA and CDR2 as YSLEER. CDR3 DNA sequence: TGCGCCAGCACCTTACAGGGGGCGCCTACAGATACGCAGTATTTT. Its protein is CASTLQGAPTDTQYF.

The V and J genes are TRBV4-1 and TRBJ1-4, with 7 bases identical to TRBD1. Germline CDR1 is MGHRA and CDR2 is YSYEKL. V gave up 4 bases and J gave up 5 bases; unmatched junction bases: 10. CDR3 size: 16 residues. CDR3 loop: CASSLTQGGNNEKLFF. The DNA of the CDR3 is TGCGCCAGCAGCCTCACTCAGGGGGGGAACAATGAAAAACTGTTTTTT.

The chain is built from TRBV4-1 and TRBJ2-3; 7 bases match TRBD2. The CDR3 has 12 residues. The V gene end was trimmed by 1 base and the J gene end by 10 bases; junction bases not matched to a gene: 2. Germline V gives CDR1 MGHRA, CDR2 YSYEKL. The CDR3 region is CASSQVLAPQYF. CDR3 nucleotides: TGCGCCAGCAGCCAAGTACTAGCGCCGCAGTATTTT.

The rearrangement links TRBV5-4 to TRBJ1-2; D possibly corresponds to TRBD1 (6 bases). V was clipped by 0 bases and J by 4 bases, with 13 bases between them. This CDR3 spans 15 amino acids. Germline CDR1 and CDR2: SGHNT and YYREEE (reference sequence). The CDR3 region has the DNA TGTGCCAGCAGCTTGGACCAGGGGAATGGCTATGGCTACACCTTC. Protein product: CASSLDQGNGYGYTF.

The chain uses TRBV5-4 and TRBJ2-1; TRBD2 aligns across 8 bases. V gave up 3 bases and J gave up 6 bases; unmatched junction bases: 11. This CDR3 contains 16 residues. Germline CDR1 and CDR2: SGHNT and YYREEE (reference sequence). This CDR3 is CASSSGTRRFFNEQFF. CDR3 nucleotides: TGTGCCAGCAGCTCCGGGACTAGGAGGTTTTTCAATGAGCAGTTCTTC.

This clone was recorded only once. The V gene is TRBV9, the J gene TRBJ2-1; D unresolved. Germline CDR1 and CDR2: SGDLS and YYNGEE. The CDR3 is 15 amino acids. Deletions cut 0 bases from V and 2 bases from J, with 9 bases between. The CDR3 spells CASSVGGEPYNEQFF. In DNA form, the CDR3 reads TGTGCCAGCAGCGTAGGTGGCGAGCCCTACAATGAGCAGTTCTTC.

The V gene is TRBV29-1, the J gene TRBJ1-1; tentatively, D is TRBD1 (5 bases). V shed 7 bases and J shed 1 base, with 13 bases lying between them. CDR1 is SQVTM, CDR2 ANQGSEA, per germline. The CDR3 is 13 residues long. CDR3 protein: CSARGRANTEAFF. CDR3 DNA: TGCAGCGCAAGGGGCAGGGCGAACACTGAAGCTTTCTTT.

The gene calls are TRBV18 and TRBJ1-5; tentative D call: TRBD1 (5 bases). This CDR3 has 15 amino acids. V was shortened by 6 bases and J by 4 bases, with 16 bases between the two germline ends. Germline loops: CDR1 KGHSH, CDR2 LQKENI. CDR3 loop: CASSPSGAGNQPQHF. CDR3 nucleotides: TGTGCCAGCTCGCCGAGTGGGGCAGGGAATCAGCCCCAGCATTTT.

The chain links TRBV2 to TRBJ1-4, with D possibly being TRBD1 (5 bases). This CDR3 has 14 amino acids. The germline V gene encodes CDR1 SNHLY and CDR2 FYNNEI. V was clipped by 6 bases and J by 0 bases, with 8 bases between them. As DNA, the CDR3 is TGTGCCAGCAGCCCAGGGACAACTAATGAAAAACTGTTTTTT. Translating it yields CASSPGTTNEKLFF.

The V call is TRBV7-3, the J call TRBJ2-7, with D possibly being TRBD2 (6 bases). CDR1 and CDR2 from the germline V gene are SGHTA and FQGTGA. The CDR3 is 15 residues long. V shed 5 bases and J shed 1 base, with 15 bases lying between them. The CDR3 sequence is CASSLMGGDSYEQYF. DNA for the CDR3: TGTGCCAGCAGCCTGATGGGCGGGGATTCCTACGAGCAGTACTTC.

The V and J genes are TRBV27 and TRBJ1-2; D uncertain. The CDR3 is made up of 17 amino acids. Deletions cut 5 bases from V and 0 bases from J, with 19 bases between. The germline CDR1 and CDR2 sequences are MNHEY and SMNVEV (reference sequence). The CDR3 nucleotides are TGTGCCAGCAGTCCCGCCCGGACGCCCACTGCTAACTATGGCTACACCTTC. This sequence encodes CASSPARTPTANYGYTF.

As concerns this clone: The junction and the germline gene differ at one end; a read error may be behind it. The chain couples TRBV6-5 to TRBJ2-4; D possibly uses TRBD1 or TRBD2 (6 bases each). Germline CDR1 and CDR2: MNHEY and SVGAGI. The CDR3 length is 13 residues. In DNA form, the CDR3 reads TGTGCCAGCCGCCCGTCGGGGGCAGTAACGGAGAACTTC. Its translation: CASRPSGAVTENF.

The CDR3 DNA is TGTGCCAGCAAGTCCGACAGGGGTCTATCCTACAATGAGCAGTTCTTC. It specifies CASKSDRGLSYNEQFF. J is TRBJ2-1 and V is TRBV11-2, with 8 bases lining up with TRBD1. This CDR3 comprises 16 residues. CDR1 is SGHAT and CDR2 is FQNNGV in the germline V gene. V shed 7 bases, J shed 1 base, and the junction held 9 bases outside the gene matches.

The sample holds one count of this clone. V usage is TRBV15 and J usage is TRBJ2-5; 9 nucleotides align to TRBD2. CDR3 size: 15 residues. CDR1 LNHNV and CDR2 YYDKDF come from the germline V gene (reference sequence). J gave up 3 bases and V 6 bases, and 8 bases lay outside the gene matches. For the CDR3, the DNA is TGTGCCACCAGTCCGGGACTAGCAACCAAAGAGACCCAGTACTTC. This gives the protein CATSPGLATKETQYF.

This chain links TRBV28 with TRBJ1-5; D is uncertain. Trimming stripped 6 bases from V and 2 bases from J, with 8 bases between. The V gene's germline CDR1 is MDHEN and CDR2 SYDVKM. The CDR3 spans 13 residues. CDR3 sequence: CASSPRGNQPQHF. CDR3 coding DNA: TGTGCCAGCAGCCCTAGGGGCAATCAGCCCCAGCATTTT.

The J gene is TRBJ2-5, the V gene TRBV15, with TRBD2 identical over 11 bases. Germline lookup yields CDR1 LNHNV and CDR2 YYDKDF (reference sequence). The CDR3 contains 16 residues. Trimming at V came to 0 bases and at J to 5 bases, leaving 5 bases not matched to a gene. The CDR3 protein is CATSRDSLAGDETQYF. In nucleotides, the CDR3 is TGTGCCACCAGCAGAGATTCACTAGCGGGGGACGAGACCCAGTACTTC. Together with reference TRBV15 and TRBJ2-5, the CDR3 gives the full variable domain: DAMVIQNPRYQVTQFGKPVTLSCSQTLNHNVMYWYQQKSSQAPKLLFHYYDKDFNNEADTPDNFQSRRPNTSFCFLDIRSPGLGDTAMYLCATSRDSLAGDETQYFGPGTRLLVL.

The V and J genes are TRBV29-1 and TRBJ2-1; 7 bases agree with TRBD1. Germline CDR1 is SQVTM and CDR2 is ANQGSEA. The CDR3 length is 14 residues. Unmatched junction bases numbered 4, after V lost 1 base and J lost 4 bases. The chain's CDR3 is CSVEGQGWYNEQFF. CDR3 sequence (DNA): TGCAGCGTTGAAGGACAGGGCTGGTACAATGAGCAGTTCTTC.

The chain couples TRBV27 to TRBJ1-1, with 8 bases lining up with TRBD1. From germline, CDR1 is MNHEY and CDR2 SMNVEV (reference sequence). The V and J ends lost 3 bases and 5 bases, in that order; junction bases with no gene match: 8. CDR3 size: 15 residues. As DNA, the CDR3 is TGTGCCAGCAGTTTCAACAGGGGGATGAGAACTGAAGCTTTCTTT. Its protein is CASSFNRGMRTEAFF.

CDR3 amino acids: CASSWTSGSSGEQYF. As DNA, the CDR3 is TGTGCCAGCAGTTGGACTAGCGGGTCGTCTGGGGAGCAGTACTTC. The gene calls are TRBV27 and TRBJ2-7, with 11 nucleotides matching TRBD2. The length of the CDR3 is 15 residues. Germline V lookup: CDR1 MNHEY, CDR2 SMNVEV (reference sequence). V was clipped by 4 bases and J by 7 bases; unmatched bases: 9.

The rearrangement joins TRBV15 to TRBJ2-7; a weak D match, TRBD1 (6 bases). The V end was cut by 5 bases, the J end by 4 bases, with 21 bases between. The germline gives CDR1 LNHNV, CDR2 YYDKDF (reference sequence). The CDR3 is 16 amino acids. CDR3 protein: CATSDGRQGPLYEQYV. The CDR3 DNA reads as TGTGCCACCAGCGATGGGCGGCAGGGGCCACTATACGAGCAGTACGTC.

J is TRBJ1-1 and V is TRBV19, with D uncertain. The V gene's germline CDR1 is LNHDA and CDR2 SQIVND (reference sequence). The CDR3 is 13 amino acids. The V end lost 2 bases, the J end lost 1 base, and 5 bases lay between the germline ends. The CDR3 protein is CASSIWGNTEAFF. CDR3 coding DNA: TGTGCCAGTAGTATATGGGGGAACACTGAAGCTTTCTTT.

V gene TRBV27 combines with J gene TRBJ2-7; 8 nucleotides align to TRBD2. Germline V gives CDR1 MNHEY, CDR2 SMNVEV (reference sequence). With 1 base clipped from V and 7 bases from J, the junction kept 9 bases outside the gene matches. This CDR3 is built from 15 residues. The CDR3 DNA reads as TGTGCCAGCAGTTTATTCAGGCGGGGCGGGGGGGAGCAGTACTTC. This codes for CASSLFRRGGGEQYF.